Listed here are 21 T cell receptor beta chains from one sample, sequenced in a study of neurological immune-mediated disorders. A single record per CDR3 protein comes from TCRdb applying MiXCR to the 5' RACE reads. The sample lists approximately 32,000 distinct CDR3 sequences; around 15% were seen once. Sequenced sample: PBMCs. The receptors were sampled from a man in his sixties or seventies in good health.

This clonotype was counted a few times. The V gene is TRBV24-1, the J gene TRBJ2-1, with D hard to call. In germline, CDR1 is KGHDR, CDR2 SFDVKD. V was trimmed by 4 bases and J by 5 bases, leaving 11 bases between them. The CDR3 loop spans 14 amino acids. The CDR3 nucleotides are TGTGCCACCAGTGAAGTCGGATCGGACAATGAGCAGTTCTTC. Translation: CATSEVGSDNEQFF.

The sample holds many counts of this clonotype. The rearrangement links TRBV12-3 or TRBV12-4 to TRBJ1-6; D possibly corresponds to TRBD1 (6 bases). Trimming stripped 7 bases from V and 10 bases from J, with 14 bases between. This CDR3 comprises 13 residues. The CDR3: CASTLTGGSPLHF. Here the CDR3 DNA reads TGTGCCAGCACTTTGACAGGAGGCTCACCCCTCCACTTT.

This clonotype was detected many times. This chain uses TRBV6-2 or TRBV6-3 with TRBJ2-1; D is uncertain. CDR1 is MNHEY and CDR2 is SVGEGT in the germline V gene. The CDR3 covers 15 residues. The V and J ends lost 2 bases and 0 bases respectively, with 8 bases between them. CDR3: CASSYASPSYNEQFF. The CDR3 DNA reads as TGTGCCAGCAGTTACGCCTCACCCTCCTACAATGAGCAGTTCTTC.

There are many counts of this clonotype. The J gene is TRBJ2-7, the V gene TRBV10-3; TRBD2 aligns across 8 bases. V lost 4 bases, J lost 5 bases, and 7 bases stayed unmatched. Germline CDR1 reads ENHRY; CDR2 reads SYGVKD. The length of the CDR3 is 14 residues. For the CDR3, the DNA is TGTGCCATCAGTGGTAGCGGGGCTCCCCACGAGCAGTACTTC. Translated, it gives CAISGSGAPHEQYF.

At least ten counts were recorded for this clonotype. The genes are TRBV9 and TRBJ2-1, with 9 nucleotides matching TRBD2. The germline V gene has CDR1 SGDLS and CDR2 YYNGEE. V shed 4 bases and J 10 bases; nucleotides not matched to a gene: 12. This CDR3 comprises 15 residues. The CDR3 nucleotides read TGTGCCAGCAGCTCCCCGCGAAGCGGGGGGCCCGAGCAGTTCTTC. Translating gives CASSSPRSGGPEQFF.

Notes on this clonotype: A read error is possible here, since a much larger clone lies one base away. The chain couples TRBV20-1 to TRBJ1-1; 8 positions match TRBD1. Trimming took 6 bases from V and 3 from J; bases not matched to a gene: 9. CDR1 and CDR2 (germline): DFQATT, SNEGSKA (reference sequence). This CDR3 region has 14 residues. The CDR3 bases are TGCAGTGCCCGGGACAGGTGGAGGGACACTGAAGCTTTCTTT. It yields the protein CSARDRWRDTEAFF.

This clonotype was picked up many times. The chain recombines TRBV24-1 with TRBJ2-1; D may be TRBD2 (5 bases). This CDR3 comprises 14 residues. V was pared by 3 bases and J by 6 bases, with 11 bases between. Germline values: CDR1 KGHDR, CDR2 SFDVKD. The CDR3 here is CATSDPPGSNEQFF. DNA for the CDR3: TGTGCCACCAGTGATCCGCCGGGGTCCAATGAGCAGTTCTTC.

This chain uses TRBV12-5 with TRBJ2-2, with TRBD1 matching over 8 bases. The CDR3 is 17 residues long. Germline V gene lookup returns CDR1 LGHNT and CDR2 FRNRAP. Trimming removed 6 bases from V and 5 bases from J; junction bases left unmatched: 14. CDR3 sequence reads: CASGNTFRGRGTGELFF. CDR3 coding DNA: TGTGCTAGTGGCAACACGTTCAGGGGGCGAGGGACCGGGGAGCTGTTTTTT. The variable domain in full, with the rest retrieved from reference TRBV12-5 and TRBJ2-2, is DARVTQTPRHKVTEMGQEVTMRCQPILGHNTVFWYRQTMMQGLELLAYFRNRAPLDDSGMPKDRFSAEMPDATLATLKIQPSEPRDSAVYFCASGNTFRGRGTGELFFGEGSRLTVL.

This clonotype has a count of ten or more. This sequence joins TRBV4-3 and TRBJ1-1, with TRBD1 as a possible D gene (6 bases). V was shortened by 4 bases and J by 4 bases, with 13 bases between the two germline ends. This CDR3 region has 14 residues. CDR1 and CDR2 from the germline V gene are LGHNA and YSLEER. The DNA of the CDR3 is TGCGCCAGCAGCCGGGATCACAGGGCCACTGAAGCTTTCTTT. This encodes CASSRDHRATEAFF.

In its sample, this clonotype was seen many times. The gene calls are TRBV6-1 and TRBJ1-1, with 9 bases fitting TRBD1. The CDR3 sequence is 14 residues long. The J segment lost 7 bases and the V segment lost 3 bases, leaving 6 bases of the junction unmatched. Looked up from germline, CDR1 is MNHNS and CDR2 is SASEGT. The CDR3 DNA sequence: TGTGCCAGCAGTGATAACAGGGGGCTTAGTGAAGCTTTCTTT. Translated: CASSDNRGLSEAFF.

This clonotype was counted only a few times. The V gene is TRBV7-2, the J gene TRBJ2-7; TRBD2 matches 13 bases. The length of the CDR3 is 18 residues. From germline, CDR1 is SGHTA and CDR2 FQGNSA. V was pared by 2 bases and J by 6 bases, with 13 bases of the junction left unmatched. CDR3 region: CASSLPETSGGYSSEQYF. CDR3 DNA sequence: TGTGCCAGCAGCTTACCGGAGACTAGCGGGGGGTATTCTAGCGAGCAGTACTTC.

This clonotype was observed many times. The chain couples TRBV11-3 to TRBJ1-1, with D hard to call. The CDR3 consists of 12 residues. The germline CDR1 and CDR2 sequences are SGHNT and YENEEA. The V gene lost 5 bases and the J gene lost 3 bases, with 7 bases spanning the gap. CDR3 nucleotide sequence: TGTGCCAGCAGCCCCCAGGACACTGAAGCTTTCTTT. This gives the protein CASSPQDTEAFF.

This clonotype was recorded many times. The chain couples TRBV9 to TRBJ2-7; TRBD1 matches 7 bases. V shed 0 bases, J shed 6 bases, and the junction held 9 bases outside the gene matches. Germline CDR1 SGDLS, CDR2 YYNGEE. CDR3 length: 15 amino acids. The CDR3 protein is CASSVAQGFKGEQYF. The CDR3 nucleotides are TGTGCCAGCAGCGTAGCACAGGGGTTTAAAGGCGAGCAGTACTTC.

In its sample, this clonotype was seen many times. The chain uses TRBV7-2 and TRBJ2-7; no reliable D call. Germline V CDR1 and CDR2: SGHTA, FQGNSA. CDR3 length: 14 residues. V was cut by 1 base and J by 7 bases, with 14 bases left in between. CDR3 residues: CASSLVLGTDEQYF. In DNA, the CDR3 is TGTGCCAGCAGCTTAGTTCTGGGAACGGATGAGCAGTACTTC.

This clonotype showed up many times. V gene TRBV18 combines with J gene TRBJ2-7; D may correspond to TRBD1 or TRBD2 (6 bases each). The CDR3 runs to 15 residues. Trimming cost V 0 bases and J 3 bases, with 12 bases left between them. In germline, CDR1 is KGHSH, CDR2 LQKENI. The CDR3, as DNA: TGTGCCAGCTCACCACCATCCAGGGGACTCTACGAGCAGTACTTC. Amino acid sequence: CASSPPSRGLYEQYF.

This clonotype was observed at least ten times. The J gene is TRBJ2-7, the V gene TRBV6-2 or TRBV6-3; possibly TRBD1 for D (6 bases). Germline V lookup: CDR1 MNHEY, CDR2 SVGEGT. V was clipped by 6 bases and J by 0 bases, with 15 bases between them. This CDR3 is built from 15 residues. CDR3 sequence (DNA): TGTGCCAGCAGCCCGGGGACACTTGTCTCCTACGAGCAGTACTTC. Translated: CASSPGTLVSYEQYF.

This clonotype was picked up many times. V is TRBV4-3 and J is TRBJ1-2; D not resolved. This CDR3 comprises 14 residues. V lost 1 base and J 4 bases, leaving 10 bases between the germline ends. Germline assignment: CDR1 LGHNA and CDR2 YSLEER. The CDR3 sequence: CASSQARAGYGYTF. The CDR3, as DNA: TGCGCCAGCAGCCAAGCACGAGCAGGCTATGGCTACACCTTC.

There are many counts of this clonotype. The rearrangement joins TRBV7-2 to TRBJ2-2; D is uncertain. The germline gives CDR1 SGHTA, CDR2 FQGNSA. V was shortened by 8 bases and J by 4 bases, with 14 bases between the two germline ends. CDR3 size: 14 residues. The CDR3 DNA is TGTGCCAGCTCCACCCAAGGCATCACCGGGGAGCTGTTTTTT. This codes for CASSTQGITGELFF.

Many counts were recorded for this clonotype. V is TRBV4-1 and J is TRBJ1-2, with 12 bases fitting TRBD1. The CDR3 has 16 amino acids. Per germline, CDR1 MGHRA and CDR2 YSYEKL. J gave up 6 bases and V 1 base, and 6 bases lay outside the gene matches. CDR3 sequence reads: CASSQGWGQGADGYTF. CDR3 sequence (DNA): TGCGCCAGCAGCCAAGGGTGGGGACAGGGGGCGGATGGCTACACCTTC.

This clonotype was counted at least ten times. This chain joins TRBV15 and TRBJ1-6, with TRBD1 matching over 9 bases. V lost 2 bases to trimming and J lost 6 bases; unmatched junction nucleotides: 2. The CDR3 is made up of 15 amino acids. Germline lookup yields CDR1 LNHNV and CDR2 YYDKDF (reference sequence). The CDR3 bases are TGTGCCACCAGCAGAAACAGGGGGCGTAATTCACCCCTCCACTTT. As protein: CATSRNRGRNSPLHF.

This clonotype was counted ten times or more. The CDR3 sequence: CASSQLGSGAVGYTF. CDR3 in DNA: TGTGCCAGCAGCCAATTGGGATCTGGAGCGGTCGGCTACACCTTC. V and J are TRBV14 and TRBJ1-2; D not resolved. CDR1 and CDR2 from the germline V gene are SGHDN and FVKESK. This CDR3 region has 15 residues. The V gene lost 2 bases and the J gene lost 8 bases, with 18 bases spanning the gap. The variable domain in full, with the rest retrieved from reference TRBV14 and TRBJ1-2, is EAGVTQFPSHSVIEKGQTVTLRCDPISGHDNLYWYRRVMGKEIKFLLHFVKESKQDESGMPNNRFLAERTGGTYSTLKVQPAELEDSGVYFCASSQLGSGAVGYTFGSGTRLTVV.